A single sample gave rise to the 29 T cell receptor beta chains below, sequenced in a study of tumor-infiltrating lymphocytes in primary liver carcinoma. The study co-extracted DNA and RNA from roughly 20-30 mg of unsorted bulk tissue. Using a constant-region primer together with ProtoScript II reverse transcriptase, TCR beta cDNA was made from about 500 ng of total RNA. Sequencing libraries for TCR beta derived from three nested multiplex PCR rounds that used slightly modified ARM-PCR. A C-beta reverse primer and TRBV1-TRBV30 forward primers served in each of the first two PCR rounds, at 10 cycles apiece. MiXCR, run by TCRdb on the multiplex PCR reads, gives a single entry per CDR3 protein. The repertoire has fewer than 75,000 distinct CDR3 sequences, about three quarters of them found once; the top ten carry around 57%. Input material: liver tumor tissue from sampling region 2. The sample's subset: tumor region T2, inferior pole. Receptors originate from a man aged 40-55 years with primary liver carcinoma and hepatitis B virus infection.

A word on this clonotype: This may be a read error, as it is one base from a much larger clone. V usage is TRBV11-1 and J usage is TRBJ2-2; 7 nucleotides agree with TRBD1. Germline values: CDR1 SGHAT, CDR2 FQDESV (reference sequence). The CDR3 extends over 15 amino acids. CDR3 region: CANSTGQTNTGELFF. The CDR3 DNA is TGTGCCAACAGCACGGGACAGACTAACACCGGGGAGCTGTTTTTT.

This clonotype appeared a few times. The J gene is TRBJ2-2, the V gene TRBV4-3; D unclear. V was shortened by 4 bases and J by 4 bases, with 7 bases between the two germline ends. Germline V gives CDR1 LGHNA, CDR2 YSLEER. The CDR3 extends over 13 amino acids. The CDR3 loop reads CASSPQRTGELFF. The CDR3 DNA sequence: TGCGCCAGCAGCCCCCAACGCACCGGGGAGCTGTTTTTT.

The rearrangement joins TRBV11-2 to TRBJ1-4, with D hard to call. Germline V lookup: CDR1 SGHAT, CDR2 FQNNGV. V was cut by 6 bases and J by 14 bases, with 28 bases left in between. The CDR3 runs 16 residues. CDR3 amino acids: CASRKTPGGANEDLFF. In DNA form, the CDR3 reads TGTGCCAGCAGAAAGACTCCAGGAGGAGCAAATGAAGATCTGTTTTTT.

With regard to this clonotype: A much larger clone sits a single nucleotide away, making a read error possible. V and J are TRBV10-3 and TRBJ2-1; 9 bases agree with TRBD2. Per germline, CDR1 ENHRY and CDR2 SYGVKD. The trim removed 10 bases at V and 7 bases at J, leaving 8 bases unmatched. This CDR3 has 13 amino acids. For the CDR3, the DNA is TGTGCCACCGCCGGGACTAGCTGGAATGAGCAGTTCTTC. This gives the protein CATAGTSWNEQFF.

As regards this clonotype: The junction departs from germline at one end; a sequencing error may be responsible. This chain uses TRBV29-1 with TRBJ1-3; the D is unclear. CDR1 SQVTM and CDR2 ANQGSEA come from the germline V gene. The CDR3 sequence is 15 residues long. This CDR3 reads CNVDTGSSGGNTIYF. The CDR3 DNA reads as TGCAACGTTGATACGGGCTCTTCGGGTGGAAACACCATATATTTT.

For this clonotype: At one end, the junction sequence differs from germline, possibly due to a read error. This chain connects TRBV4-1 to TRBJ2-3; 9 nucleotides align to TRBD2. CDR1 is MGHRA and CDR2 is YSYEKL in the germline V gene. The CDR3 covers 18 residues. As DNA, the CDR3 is TGCGCCAGTAGCCAGACCATTGCCCTAGCGGGAATCACCGATACGCGGTATTTT. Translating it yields CASSQTIALAGITDTRYF.

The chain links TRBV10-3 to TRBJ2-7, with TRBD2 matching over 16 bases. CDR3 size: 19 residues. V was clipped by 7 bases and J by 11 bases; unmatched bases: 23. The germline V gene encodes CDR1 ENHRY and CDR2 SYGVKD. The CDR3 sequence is CAITKRLGLAGGFSYGKYF. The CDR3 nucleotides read TGTGCCATCACCAAACGATTGGGACTAGCGGGAGGGTTCTCCTACGGGAAGTACTTC.

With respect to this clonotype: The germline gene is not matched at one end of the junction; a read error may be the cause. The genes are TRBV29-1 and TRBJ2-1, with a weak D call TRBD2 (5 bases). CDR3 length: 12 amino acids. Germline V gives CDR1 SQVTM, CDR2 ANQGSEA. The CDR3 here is CSARPVGNEKFF. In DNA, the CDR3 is TGTAGCGCCCGCCCAGTGGGGAATGAGAAGTTCTTC.

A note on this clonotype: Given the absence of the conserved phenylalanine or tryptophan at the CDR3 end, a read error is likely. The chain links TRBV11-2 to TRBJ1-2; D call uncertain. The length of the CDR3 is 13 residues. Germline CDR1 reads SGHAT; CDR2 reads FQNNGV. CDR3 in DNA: TGTACCAGCAGCTTAACGGCTAACTACGGCTACACCTCC. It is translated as CTSSLTANYGYTS.

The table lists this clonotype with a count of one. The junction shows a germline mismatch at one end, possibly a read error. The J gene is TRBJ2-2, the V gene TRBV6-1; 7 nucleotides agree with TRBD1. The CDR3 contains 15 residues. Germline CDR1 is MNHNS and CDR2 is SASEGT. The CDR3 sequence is CASRRTGLNTGELFF. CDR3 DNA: TGTGCCAGCAGAAGGACAGGACTTAACACTGGGGAGCTGTTTTTT.

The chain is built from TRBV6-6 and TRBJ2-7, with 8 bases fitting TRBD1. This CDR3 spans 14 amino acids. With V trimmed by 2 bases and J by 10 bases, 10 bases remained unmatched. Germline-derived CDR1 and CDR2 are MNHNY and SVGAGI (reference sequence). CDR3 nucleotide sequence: TGTGCCAGCAGTTACGGGACAGGTGATAGTGATCAGTACTTC. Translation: CASSYGTGDSDQYF.

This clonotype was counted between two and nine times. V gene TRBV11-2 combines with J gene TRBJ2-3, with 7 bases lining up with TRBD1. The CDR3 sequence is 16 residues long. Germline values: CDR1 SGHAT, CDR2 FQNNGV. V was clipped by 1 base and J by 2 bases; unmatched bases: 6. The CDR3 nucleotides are TGTGCCAGCAGCTTAGCTAGGGACAGTCCCACAGATACGCAGTATTTT. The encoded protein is CASSLARDSPTDTQYF.

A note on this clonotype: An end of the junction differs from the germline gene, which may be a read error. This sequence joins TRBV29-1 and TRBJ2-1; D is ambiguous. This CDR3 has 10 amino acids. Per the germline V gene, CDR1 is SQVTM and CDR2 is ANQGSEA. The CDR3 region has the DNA TGCAGCGTTTACCGCACTGAGCAGTTATTC. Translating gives CSVYRTEQLF.

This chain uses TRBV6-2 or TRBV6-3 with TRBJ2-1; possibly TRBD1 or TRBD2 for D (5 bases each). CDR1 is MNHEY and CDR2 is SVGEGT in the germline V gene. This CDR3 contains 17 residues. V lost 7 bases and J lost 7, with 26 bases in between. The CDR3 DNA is TGTGCCAGCACGGATGTGCGAGAGGGCCTAAGGGGAAATGAGCAGTTCTTC. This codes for CASTDVREGLRGNEQFF.

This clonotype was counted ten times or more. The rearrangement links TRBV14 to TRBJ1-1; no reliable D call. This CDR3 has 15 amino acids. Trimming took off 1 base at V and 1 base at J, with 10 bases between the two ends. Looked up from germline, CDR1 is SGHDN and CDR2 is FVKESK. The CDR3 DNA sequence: TGTGCCAGCAGCCAAGCCTTTGGCAGGAACACTGAAGCTTTCTTT. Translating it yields CASSQAFGRNTEAFF.

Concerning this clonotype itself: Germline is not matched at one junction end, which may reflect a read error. The CDR3 coding sequence is TGTGCCAGCAGCCCCCAGCGGGAGGGATTGGGCGATCAGTCCTTC. It encodes CASSPQREGLGDQSF. The chain carries TRBV11-2 and TRBJ2-1, with 10 bases lining up with TRBD2. This CDR3 is built from 15 residues. Looked up from germline, CDR1 is SGHAT and CDR2 is FQNNGV.

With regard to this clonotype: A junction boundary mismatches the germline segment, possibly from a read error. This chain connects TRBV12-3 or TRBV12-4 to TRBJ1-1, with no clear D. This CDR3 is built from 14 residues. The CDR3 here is CASSLGLMNSEAFF. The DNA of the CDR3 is TGTGCCAGCAGTTTGGGGTTGATGAACAGTGAAGCTTTCTTT.

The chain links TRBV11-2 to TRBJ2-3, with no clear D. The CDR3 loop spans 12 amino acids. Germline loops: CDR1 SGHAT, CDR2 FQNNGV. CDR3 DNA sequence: TGTATCAGCAGCCAGATCCAAGATACGCAGTATTTT. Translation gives CISSQIQDTQYF.

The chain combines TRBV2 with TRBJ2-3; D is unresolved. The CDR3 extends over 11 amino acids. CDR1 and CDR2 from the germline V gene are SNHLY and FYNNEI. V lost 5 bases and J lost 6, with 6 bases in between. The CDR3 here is CASSIEDTQYF. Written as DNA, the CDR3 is TGTGCCAGCAGTATCGAGGATACGCAGTATTTT. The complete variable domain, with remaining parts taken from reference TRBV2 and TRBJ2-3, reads EPEVTQTPSHQVTQMGQEVILRCVPISNHLYFYWYRQILGQKVEFLVSFYNNEISEKSEIFDDQFSVERPDGSNFTLKIRSTKLEDSAMYFCASSIEDTQYFGPGTRLTVL.

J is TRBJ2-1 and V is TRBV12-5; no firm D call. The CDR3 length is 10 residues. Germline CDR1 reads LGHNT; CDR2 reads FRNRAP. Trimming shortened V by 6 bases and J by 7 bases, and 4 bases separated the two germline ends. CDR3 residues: CASGDNEQFF. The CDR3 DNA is TGTGCTAGTGGCGATAATGAGCAGTTCTTC.

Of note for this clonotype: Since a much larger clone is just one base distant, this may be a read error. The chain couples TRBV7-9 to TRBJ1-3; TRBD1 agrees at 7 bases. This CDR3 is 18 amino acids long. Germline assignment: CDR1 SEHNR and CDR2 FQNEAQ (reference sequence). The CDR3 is CTSSLEVYAGGPGNTIYF. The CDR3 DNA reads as TGTACCAGCAGCTTAGAAGTCTACGCAGGGGGTCCTGGAAACACCATATATTTT.

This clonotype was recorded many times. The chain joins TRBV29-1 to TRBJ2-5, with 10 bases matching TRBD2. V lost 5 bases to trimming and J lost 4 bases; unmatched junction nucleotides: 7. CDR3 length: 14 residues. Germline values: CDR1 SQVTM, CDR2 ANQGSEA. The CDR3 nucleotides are TGCAGCGTTAGGGAGCGGGAGGGCCCAGAGACCCAGTACTTC. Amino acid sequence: CSVREREGPETQYF. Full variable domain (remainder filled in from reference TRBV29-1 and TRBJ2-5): SAVISQKPSRDICQRGTSLTIQCQVDSQVTMMFWYRQQPGQSLTLIATANQGSEATYESGFVIDKFPISRPNLTFSTLTVSNMSPEDSSIYLCSVREREGPETQYFGPGTRLLVL.

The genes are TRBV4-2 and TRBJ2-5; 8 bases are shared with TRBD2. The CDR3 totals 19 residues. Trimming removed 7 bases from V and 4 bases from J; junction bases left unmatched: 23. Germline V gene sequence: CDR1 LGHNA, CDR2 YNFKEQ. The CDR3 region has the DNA TGTGCCAGCAACCCCAGTTGGACTAGCCTAGCGGCCTTTGGAGAGACCCAGTACTTC. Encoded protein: CASNPSWTSLAAFGETQYF.

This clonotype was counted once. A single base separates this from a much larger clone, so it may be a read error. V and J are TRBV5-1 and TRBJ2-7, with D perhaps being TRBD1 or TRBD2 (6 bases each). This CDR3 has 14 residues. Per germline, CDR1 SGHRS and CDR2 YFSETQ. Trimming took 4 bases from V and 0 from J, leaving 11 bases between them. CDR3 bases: TGCGCCAGCAGCCCGGGGGACAACTCCTACGAGCAGTACTTC. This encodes CASSPGDNSYEQYF.

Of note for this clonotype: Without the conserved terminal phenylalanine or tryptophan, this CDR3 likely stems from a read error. CDR3 DNA: TGCAGCGTTCTGGGACAGGGGGTGAACAATGAGCAGTTCGTC. Translation gives CSVLGQGVNNEQFV. J is TRBJ2-1 and V is TRBV29-1; 11 bases align to TRBD1. The length of the CDR3 is 14 residues. The junction had 5 bases not matched to a gene; V was cut back by 5 bases and J by 5 bases. CDR1 and CDR2 from the germline V gene are SQVTM and ANQGSEA.

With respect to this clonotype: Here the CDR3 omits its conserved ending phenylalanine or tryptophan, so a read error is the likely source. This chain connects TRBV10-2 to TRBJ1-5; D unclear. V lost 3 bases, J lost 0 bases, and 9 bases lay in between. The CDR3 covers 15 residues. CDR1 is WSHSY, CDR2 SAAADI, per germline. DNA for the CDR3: TGCGCCAGCAGTGAACAGTCCTATAGCAATCAGCCCCAGCATGTT. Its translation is CASSEQSYSNQPQHV.

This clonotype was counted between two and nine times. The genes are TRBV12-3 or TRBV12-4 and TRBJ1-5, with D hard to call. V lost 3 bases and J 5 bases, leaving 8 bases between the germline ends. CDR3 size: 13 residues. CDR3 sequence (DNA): TGTGCCAGCAGTTTGATAGAAGATCAGCCCCAGCATTTT. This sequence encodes CASSLIEDQPQHF.

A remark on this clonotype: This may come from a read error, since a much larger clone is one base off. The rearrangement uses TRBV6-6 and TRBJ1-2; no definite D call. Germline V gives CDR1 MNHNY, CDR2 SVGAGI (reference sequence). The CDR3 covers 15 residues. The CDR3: CASSRGMGTQYGHTF. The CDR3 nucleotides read TGTGCCAGCAGTCGTGGAATGGGCACTCAGTATGGCCACACCTTC.

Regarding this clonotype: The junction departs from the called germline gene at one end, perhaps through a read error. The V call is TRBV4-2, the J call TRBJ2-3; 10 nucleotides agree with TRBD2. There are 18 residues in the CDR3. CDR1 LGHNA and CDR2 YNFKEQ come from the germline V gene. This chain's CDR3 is CASSQVVLLAGATDMQYF. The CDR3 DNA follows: TGTGCCAGCAGTCAAGTGGTGCTTCTAGCGGGAGCGACAGATATGCAGTATTTT.